This T cell receptor (beta chain) was recovered during a study of T cells after yellow fever vaccination. Study-level findings and limits: Subsequent booster samples again held most clones from primary vaccination (around 96% CD4, about 86% CD8). Abundant bulk-derived clonotypes could contaminate FACS-sorted repertoires.

Germline V gives CDR1 GTSNPN, CDR2 SVGIG (reference sequence). After removal of 4 bases from V and 4 bases from J, the junction contained 7 bases not matched to a gene. This CDR3 contains 14 residues. A universal primer site and UMIs were added as TCR cDNA was made by 5'RACE template switching. Using its own MiXCR run on the 5' RACE reads, TCRdb lists one record per CDR3 protein. The repertoire holds around 550,000 distinct CDR3 sequences, with under 25% as singletons. This clonotype turned up a few times. Its cognate antigen is unknown. This TCR was sampled from a young man who received the YFV17D yellow fever vaccine. The chain uses TRBV30 and TRBJ2-4; 7 bases are shared with TRBD1. The sample here was PBMCs, taken 15 days after the yellow fever booster vaccination. CDR3 loop: CAWTRPGQKNIQYF. In nucleotides, the CDR3 is TGTGCCTGGACCAGGCCGGGACAGAAAAACATTCAGTACTTC.